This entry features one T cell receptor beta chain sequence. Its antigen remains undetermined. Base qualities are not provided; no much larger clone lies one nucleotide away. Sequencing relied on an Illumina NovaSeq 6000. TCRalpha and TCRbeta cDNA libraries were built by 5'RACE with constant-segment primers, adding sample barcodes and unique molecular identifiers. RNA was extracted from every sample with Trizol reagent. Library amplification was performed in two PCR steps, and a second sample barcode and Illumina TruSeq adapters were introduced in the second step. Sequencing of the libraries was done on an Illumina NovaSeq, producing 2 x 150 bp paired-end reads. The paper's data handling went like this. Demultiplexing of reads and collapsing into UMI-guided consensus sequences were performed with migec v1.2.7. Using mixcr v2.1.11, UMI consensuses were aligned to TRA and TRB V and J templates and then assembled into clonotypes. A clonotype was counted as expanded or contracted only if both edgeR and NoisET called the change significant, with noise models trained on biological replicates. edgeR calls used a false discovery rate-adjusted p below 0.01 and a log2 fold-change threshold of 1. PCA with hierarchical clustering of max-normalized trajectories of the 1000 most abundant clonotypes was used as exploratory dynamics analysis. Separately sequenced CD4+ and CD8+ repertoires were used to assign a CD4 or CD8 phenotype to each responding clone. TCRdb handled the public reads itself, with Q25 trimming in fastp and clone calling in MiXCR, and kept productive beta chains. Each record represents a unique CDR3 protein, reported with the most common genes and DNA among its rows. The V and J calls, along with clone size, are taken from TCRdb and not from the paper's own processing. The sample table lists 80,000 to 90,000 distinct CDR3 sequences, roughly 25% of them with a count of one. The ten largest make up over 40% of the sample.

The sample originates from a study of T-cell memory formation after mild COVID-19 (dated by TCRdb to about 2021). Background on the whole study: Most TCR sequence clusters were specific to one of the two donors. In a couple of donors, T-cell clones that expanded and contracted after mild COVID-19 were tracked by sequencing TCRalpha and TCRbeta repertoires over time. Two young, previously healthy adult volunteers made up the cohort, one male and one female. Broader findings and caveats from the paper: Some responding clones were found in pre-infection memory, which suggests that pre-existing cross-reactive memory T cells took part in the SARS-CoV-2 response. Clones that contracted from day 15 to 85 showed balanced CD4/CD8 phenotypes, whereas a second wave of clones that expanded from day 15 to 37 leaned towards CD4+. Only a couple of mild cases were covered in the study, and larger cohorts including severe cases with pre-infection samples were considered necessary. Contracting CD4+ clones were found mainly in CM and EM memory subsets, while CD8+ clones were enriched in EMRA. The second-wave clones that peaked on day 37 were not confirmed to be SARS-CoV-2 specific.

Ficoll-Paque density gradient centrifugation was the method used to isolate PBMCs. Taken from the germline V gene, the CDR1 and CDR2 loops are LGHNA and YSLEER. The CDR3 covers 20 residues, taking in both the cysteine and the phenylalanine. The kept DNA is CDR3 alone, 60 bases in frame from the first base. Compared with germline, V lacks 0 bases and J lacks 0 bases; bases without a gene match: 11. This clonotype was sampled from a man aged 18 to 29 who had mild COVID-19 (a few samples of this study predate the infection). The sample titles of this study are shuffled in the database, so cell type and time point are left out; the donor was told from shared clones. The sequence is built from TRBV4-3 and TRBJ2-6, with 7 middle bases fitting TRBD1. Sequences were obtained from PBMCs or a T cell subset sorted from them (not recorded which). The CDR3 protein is CASSQETFDRASSGANVLTF. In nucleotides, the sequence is TGCGCCAGCAGCCAAGAAACATTCGACAGGGCTAGCTCTGGGGCCAACGTCCTGACTTTC.